Listed here are 24 T cell receptor beta chains from one sample, sequenced in a study of CXCR3-negative and CXCR3-positive naive CD8 T cells. Overall study findings and caveats: CXCR3-positive naive cells had more hydrophobic TRB CDR3s than CXCR3-negative naive cells.

No antigen has been identified for these receptors. The authors prepared UMI-labeled TRB cDNA libraries by 5' RACE. TCRdb reworked the 5' RACE reads into one entry per CDR3 protein, no DNA. Its clone listing holds roughly 99,000 distinct CDR3 sequences. Sequenced input: naive CXCR3+ CD8+ T cells from blood. Documented subset: CD45RO-CCR7+CD27+CD95- naive CD8+ T cells expressing CXCR3 (TNR3+). The receptors were gathered from a human donor in good health. Some clones in this sample may be carry-over from other donors' samples.

The rearrangement links TRBV5-5 to TRBJ2-7; TCRdb outputs TRBD1, but without DNA this stays unchecked. CDR3 length equals 15 residues. Germline CDR1 reads SGHKS; CDR2 reads YYEKEE (reference sequence). The CDR3 spells CASSLMEGDPYEQYF. Together with reference TRBV5-5 and TRBJ2-7, the CDR3 gives the full variable domain: DAGVTQSPTHLIKTRGQQVTLRCSPISGHKSVSWYQQVLGQGPQFIFQYYEKEERGRGNFPDRFSARQFPNYSSELNVNALLLGDSALYLCASSLMEGDPYEQYFGPGTRLTVT.

This chain joins TRBV29-1 and TRBJ1-1; TCRdb designates TRBD1, a call that cannot be tested without DNA. The CDR3 runs 12 residues. Germline V CDR1 and CDR2: SQVTM, ANQGSEA. CDR3 loop: CSAGQPSSIAFF.

The CDR3 sequence is CASRANSGRLTYEQYF. The chain links TRBV28 to TRBJ2-7; without DNA, the TCRdb call of TRBD2 cannot be checked. Germline assignment: CDR1 MDHEN and CDR2 SYDVKM. The CDR3 runs to 16 residues.

The gene calls are TRBV7-2 and TRBJ2-1; absent DNA, TCRdb's TRBD1 call cannot be checked. The germline gives CDR1 SGHTA, CDR2 FQGNSA. The CDR3 sequence is 14 residues long. The CDR3 protein is CASSLDGNYNEQFF. Full variable domain (remainder filled in from reference TRBV7-2 and TRBJ2-1): GAGVSQSPSNKVTEKGKDVELRCDPISGHTALYWYRQSLGQGLEFLIYFQGNSAPDKSGLPSDRFSAERTGGSVSTLTIQRTQQEDSAVYLCASSLDGNYNEQFFGPGTRLTVL.

The CDR3: CASSYSSGVEQYF. The rearrangement joins TRBV6-2 or TRBV6-3 to TRBJ2-7; as DNA is missing, the TRBD1 call by TCRdb cannot be tested. CDR3 size: 13 residues. Per germline, CDR1 MNHEY and CDR2 SVGEGT.

The gene calls are TRBV7-9 and TRBJ2-1; with no DNA, the TCRdb D assignment of TRBD1 cannot be verified. Germline lookup yields CDR1 SEHNR and CDR2 FQNEAQ (reference sequence). This CDR3 contains 17 residues. The CDR3 sequence is CASRPGKTGGSEDEQFF.

The chain couples TRBV7-6 to TRBJ2-4; TCRdb reports TRBD1, a call that lacks DNA to check it against. CDR3 length equals 17 residues. CDR1 is SGHVS, CDR2 FNYEAQ, per germline. This CDR3 reads CASSFNSPGDVGNIQYF.

J is TRBJ2-5 and V is TRBV29-1; TCRdb lists TRBD1, though no DNA is available to test this call. From germline, CDR1 is SQVTM and CDR2 ANQGSEA. The CDR3 contains 13 residues. CDR3 sequence: CSVEWGTLETQYF. The entire variable domain, with the rest obtained from reference TRBV29-1 and TRBJ2-5, is as follows: SAVISQKPSRDICQRGTSLTIQCQVDSQVTMMFWYRQQPGQSLTLIATANQGSEATYESGFVIDKFPISRPNLTFSTLTVSNMSPEDSSIYLCSVEWGTLETQYFGPGTRLLVL.

The chain is built from TRBV7-2 and TRBJ2-3; TCRdb's D gene call, TRBD2, goes unchecked for lack of DNA. The CDR3 consists of 18 residues. Germline V lookup: CDR1 SGHTA, CDR2 FQGNSA. The CDR3 spells CASSPQSSLAGFTDTQYF.

V usage is TRBV20-1 and J usage is TRBJ2-7; the TRBD2 assignment by TCRdb is unverifiable without DNA. The CDR3 has 14 amino acids. Germline assignment: CDR1 DFQATT and CDR2 SNEGSKA (reference sequence). The CDR3 sequence: CSARVGGGSYEQYF.

This chain connects TRBV28 to TRBJ2-1. The CDR3 extends over 13 amino acids. Per the germline V gene, CDR1 is MDHEN and CDR2 is SYDVKM. The CDR3 is CASSSRNYNEQFF.

CDR3 loop: CASSWTGPGLNEQYF. J is TRBJ2-7 and V is TRBV7-9; as DNA is missing, the TRBD1 call by TCRdb cannot be tested. Germline V CDR1 and CDR2: SEHNR, FQNEAQ (reference sequence). CDR3 length: 15 residues.

The J gene is TRBJ2-5, the V gene TRBV11-3; there is no DNA to check the TCRdb D call of TRBD1. The germline gives CDR1 SGHNT, CDR2 YENEEA. This CDR3 region has 14 residues. The CDR3 loop is CASSSRKGGETQYF.

This sequence joins TRBV23-1 and TRBJ2-5; TCRdb designates TRBD2, a call that cannot be tested without DNA. TRBV23-1 is placed among ORFs of uncertain function. This CDR3 comprises 16 residues. The CDR3 reads CASSQSGPEGQETQYF.

CDR3 loop: CASSAGQGAYQPQHF. The chain uses TRBV9 and TRBJ1-5; as DNA is missing, the TRBD1 call by TCRdb cannot be tested. This CDR3 is 15 amino acids long. Looked up from germline, CDR1 is SGDLS and CDR2 is YYNGEE.

This sequence joins TRBV7-2 and TRBJ1-2; the D call from TCRdb, TRBD1, cannot be confirmed without DNA. Germline loops: CDR1 SGHTA, CDR2 FQGNSA. CDR3 length: 15 residues. CDR3 residues: CASSTHPGTVYGYTF.

This chain links TRBV2 with TRBJ2-2; TCRdb proposes TRBD2, but this gene call is untestable without DNA. Germline CDR1 reads SNHLY; CDR2 reads FYNNEI. This CDR3 has 14 residues. CDR3 sequence reads: CAMGVTAGTGELFF.

This chain uses TRBV12-3 or TRBV12-4 with TRBJ2-1; absent DNA, TCRdb's TRBD1 call cannot be checked. This CDR3 is 14 amino acids long. CDR3 sequence reads: CASSLVGGGDEQFF.

The chain carries TRBV6-2 or TRBV6-3 and TRBJ2-3; TCRdb selects TRBD2, and the lack of DNA leaves this call unchecked. CDR1 and CDR2 from the germline V gene are MNHEY and SVGEGT. The CDR3 is 16 residues long. The CDR3: CASSLLAGGQGDTQYF.

This chain joins TRBV5-1 and TRBJ2-7; TCRdb picks TRBD1, but there is no DNA to check that call. Germline loops: CDR1 SGHRS, CDR2 YFSETQ. The CDR3 is 14 residues long. CDR3 sequence reads: CASSPNPGQVEQYF.

The V and J genes are TRBV7-3 and TRBJ1-1; there is no DNA to check the TCRdb D call of TRBD1. Germline V CDR1 and CDR2: SGHTA, FQGTGA. The CDR3 contains 15 residues. The CDR3 sequence is CASSPSTGENTEAFF.

This chain joins TRBV29-1 and TRBJ2-7; the TCRdb call, TRBD1, lacks DNA for checking. CDR1 is SQVTM, CDR2 ANQGSEA, per germline. This CDR3 is built from 13 residues. This CDR3 is CSVEERQGYEQYF.

The rearrangement links TRBV14 to TRBJ2-3; TCRdb selects TRBD1, and the lack of DNA leaves this call unchecked. This CDR3 has 16 amino acids. The V gene's germline CDR1 is SGHDN and CDR2 FVKESK. The CDR3 loop reads CASSHEYFPRTVTQYF.

This CDR3 is CASSQSAGNYEQYF. The rearrangement uses TRBV14 and TRBJ2-7. The CDR3 covers 14 residues. The V gene's germline CDR1 is SGHDN and CDR2 FVKESK.